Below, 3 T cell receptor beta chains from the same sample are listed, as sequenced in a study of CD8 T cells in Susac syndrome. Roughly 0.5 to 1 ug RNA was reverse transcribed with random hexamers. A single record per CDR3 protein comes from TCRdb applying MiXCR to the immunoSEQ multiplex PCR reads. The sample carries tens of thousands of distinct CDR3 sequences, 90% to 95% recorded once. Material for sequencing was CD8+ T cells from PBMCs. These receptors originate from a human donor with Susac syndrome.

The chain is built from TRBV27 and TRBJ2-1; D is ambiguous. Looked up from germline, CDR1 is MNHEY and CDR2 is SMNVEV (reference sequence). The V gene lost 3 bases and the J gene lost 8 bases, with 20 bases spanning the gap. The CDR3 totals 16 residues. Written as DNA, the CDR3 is TGTGCCAGCAGTTTCTCAACGGGCCAAGCGTTCTATGAGCAGTTCTTC. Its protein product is CASSFSTGQAFYEQFF.

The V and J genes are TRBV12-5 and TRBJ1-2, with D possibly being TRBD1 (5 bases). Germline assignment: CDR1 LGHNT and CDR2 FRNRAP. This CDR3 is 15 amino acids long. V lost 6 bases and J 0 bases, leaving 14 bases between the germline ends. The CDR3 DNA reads TGTGCTAGTGGCCCCGACAGCTCAGCTAACTATGGCTACACCTTC. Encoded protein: CASGPDSSANYGYTF.

The CDR3 sequence: CATHPGIDTDTQYF. As DNA, the CDR3 is TGTGCCACCCACCCGGGGATCGACACAGATACGCAGTATTTT. The chain couples TRBV15 to TRBJ2-3, with a weak D call TRBD2 (5 bases). Germline loops: CDR1 LNHNV, CDR2 YYDKDF (reference sequence). The V end lost 8 bases, the J end lost 2 bases, and 14 bases lay between the germline ends. CDR3 length: 14 amino acids.